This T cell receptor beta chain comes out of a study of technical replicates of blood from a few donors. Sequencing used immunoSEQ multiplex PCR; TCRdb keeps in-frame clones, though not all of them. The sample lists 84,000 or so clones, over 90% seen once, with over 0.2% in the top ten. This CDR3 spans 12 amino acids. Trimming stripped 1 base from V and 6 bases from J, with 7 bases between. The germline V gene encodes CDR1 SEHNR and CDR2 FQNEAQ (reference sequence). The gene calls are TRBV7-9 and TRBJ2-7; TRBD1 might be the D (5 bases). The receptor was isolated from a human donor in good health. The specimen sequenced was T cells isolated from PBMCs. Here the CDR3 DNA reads TGTGCCAGCAGCTTAGTTGGGGCCGAGCAGTACTTC. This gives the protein CASSLVGAEQYF.